This TCR beta chain was profiled in a study of control samples from healthy donors and cancer patients. Some clones are missing from TCRdb's copy, which holds only in-frame ones; the method was immunoSEQ multiplex PCR. The repertoire holds more than 140,000 clones, 94% seen once, with 10% to 15% in the top ten. The sequence came from a man aged 35 to 55 in good health. The material sequenced was blood.

Here the CDR3 reads CASSFRGNEYEQYF. In DNA form, the CDR3 reads TGTGCCAGCAGCTTTAGGGGGAATGAGTACGAGCAGTACTTC. The V and J genes are TRBV11-2 and TRBJ2-7; tentatively, D is TRBD1 (6 bases). Trimming took off 3 bases at V and 4 bases at J, with 13 bases between the two ends. The CDR3 runs to 14 residues. Germline CDR1 and CDR2: SGHAT and FQNNGV.